This T cell receptor (beta chain) was retrieved from a study of OX40 agonist ivuxolimab in advanced cancers. Study context: Every 2 weeks, patients received ivuxolimab intravenously, dosed at 0.01 to 10 mg/kg. Participants could have had prior anti-PD-1, anti-PD-L1 or anti-CTLA-4 therapy, and about 37% had some. Two cutaneous melanoma patients and one hepatocellular carcinoma patient, three in all, had partial responses.

The table came from immunoSEQ multiplex PCR; TCRdb's copy has only in-frame clones and leaves some out. The table lists 65,000 to 95,000 clones, around four fifths of them singletons. With 3 bases clipped from V and 6 bases from J, the junction kept 10 bases outside the gene matches. This CDR3 has 15 amino acids. CDR1 is ENHRY and CDR2 is SYGVKD in the germline V gene. Sequenced here: CD4+ or CD8+ T cells sorted from blood, sampled in a trial of the OX40 agonist ivuxolimab. The V call is TRBV10-3, the J call TRBJ2-5, with TRBD2 matching over 7 bases. The clonotype was recovered from an adult with an advanced solid tumor such as melanoma, head and neck, liver or kidney cancer. This chain's CDR3 is CAISESWRGRQTQYF. In DNA form, the CDR3 reads TGTGCCATCAGTGAAAGTTGGCGGGGGAGGCAGACCCAGTACTTC.